This T cell receptor beta chain comes out of a study of OX40 agonist ivuxolimab in advanced cancers. Turning to the study itself: Ivuxolimab, an agonistic anti-OX40 (CD134) antibody, was given to patients.

The cohort excluded patients with autoimmune disease history or systemic immunosuppression. The study's findings and limits: On average, a greater number of expanded clones characterised CD8+ T cells relative to CD4+. Both blood CD4+ and CD8+ T cells showed clonal growth by week 6 at 0.1 to 3.0 mg/kg.

Concerning this clone: Antigen unknown.

Libraries were prepared by immunoSEQ multiplex PCR; TCRdb keeps only in-frame clonotypes and omits some of them. The sample includes some 47,000 clones, less than 90% of them seen just once. The source was CD4+ or CD8+ T cells sorted from blood, collected in a trial of the OX40 agonist ivuxolimab. The sequence came from an adult with an advanced solid tumor such as melanoma, head and neck, liver or kidney cancer.

CDR3 protein: CSVAETGGQIGYTF. The CDR3 region has the DNA TGCAGCGTTGCCGAGACAGGGGGCCAGATTGGCTACACCTTC. This chain joins TRBV29-1 and TRBJ1-2; the match to TRBD1 covers 10 bases. After removal of 4 bases from V and 7 bases from J, the junction contained 9 bases not matched to a gene. Germline V CDR1 and CDR2: SQVTM, ANQGSEA. The length of the CDR3 is 14 residues. Full variable domain (rest looked up from reference TRBV29-1 and TRBJ1-2): SAVISQKPSRDICQRGTSLTIQCQVDSQVTMMFWYRQQPGQSLTLIATANQGSEATYESGFVIDKFPISRPNLTFSTLTVSNMSPEDSSIYLCSVAETGGQIGYTFGSGTRLTVV.